This T cell receptor beta chain emerged from a study of breast tumors, draining lymph nodes, adjacent tissues. Overall study results and limits: Tumor repertoires ranked between lymph nodes and nontumor tissue in diversity, with V and J gene preferences.

The lymph nodes were axillary draining lymph nodes from breast cancer patients. TCRdb passed the multiplex PCR reads through MiXCR, listing each CDR3 protein once. In the table there are roughly 130,000 distinct CDR3 sequences, roughly 21% of which are singletons. This clonotype was recorded at least ten times. Its antigen is not known. The germline V and J ends were trimmed by 7 bases and 1 base, with 17 bases remaining between them. CDR1 and CDR2 (germline): SGHNT, YENEEA. The CDR3 spans 15 residues. The rearrangement links TRBV11-3 to TRBJ2-7; D call uncertain. The sample taken for sequencing was axillary lymph node tissue. The origin of this receptor is a female donor with breast cancer. Some clones in this sample may be carry-over from other donors' samples. The CDR3 sequence: CASTVSRIKSYEQYF. In nucleotides, the CDR3 is TGTGCCAGCACTGTCTCGCGGATAAAGTCCTACGAGCAGTACTTC.